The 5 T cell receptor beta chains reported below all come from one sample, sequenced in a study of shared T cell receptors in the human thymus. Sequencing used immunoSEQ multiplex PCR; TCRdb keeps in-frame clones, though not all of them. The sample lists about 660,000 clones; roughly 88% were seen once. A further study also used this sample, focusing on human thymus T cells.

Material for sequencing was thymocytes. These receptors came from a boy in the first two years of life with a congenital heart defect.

In DNA, the CDR3 is TGTGCCATCAGGGGTCGGGAGTTACCCTACGAGCAGTACTTC. This gives the protein CAIRGRELPYEQYF. The chain joins TRBV10-3 to TRBJ2-7; D might be TRBD2 (6 bases). The CDR3 has 14 amino acids. Per germline, CDR1 ENHRY and CDR2 SYGVKD. The ends were cut back, 6 bases at V and 2 bases at J, with 14 bases in the middle.

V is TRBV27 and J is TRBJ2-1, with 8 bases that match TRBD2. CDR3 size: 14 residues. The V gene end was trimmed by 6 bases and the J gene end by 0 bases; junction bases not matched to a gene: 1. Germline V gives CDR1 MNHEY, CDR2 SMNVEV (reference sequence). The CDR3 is CASRTSVSYNEQFF. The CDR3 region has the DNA TGTGCCAGCAGGACTAGCGTCTCCTACAATGAGCAGTTCTTC.

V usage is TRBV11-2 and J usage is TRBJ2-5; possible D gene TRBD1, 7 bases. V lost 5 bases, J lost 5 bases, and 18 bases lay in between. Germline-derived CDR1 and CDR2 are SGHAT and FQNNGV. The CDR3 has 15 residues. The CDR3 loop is CASSPRQGGGETQYF. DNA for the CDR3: TGTGCCAGCAGCCCCCGTCAGGGGGGCGGTGAGACCCAGTACTTC. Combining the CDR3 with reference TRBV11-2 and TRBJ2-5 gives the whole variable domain EAGVAQSPRYKIIEKRQSVAFWCNPISGHATLYWYQQILGQGPKLLIQFQNNGVVDDSQLPKDRFSAERLKGVDSTLKIQPAKLEDSAVYLCASSPRQGGGETQYFGPGTRLLVL.

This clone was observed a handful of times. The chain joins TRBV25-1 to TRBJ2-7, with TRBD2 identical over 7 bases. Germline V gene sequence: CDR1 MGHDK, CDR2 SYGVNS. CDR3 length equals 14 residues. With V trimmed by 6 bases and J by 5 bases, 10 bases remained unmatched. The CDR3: CASRGEGRRNEQYF. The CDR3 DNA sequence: TGTGCCAGCAGGGGGGAGGGGCGGCGCAACGAGCAGTACTTC.

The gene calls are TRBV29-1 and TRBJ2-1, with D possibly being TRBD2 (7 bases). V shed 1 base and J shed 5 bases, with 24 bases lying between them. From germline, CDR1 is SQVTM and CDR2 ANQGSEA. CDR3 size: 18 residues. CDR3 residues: CSVEVGGGGDKHNNEQFF. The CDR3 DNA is TGCAGCGTTGAAGTCGGAGGAGGGGGGGACAAACACAACAATGAGCAGTTCTTC.